This TCR beta chain was sequenced during a study of T cell clonality in common variable immunodeficiency. Sequencing used immunoSEQ multiplex PCR; TCRdb keeps in-frame clones, though not all of them. Observed in the sample are about 12,000 clones, none of them singletons. Details on this clone: What it recognizes is unknown. The read gets to within 3 residues of the CDR3 end, and the germline J gene fills in the rest.

Study outcomes and limitations: Authors noted CVID clonality's cause needs subpopulation repertoire sequencing. In common variable immunodeficiency, TCR beta chains reportedly carried fewer deletions and N-nucleotide insertions.

The CDR3 is made up of 14 amino acids. Trimming cost V 5 bases and J 5 bases; bases outside gene matches: 6. Germline lookup yields CDR1 SGHTA and CDR2 FQGNSA. This chain joins TRBV7-2 and TRBJ1-5, with TRBD1 matching over 7 bases. Sequencing was performed on peripheral blood mononuclear cells. The TCR was taken from a human donor with common variable immunodeficiency. The DNA read from the CDR3 is TGTGCCAGCAGCGCAGGAGACAGGGATCAGCCC. Encoded protein: CASSAGDRDQP. The whole CDR3 sequence is CASSAGDRDQPQHF.